This T cell receptor (beta chain) was found in a study of T cells in Graves' hyperthyroidism and ophthalmopathy (dated by TCRdb to between 2017 and 2020). Broadly, across the study: Peripheral blood was sampled at the time of initial diagnosis, prior to any treatment. Once sampling was done, hyperthyroidism patients were given methimazole at a starting dose of 30 mg daily, whereas ophthalmopathy patients were given high-dose intravenous methylprednisolone. In addition, the study compared T-cell repertoires in thyroid tissue and in blood from several Graves' hyperthyroidism patients. Whether ophthalmopathy could be predicted prospectively was tested in an independent validation cohort made up of about 18 hyperthyroidism patients plus 17 patients who later progressed to ophthalmopathy. To identify TCR V-J signatures that set the groups apart, the researchers used a discovery cohort of 100 or so patients, made up of 40 to 45 with Graves' ophthalmopathy and 55 to 65 with stable Graves' hyperthyroidism. The approximately 90 discovery patients were divided at random into training and test sets in a 7:3 ratio. According to the paper, TCR Vbeta CDR3 sequencing was carried out on about 140 peripheral blood samples, which came from over 40 ophthalmopathy, around 75 hyperthyroidism and approximately 17 progressor patients. The investigation overall reported the following: A model built on a 13 V-J signature distinguished ophthalmopathy from stable hyperthyroidism, reaching roughly 88% sensitivity and about 81% specificity in cross-validation and 80%/75% in testing. Most expanded thyroid clonotypes (frequency above 0.001) were also detected in blood, a finding suggesting that blood repertoires may reflect thyroid immune responses. Sample size was not statistically predetermined, and blinding of investigators to group allocation was not performed. In validation, the model predicted progression to ophthalmopathy with 60% to 71% sensitivity and less than 75% specificity, a median of about 6 months before onset.

Only a few counts were recorded for this clonotype. Its binding antigen is unknown. No clone much larger than this one lies a single base away; base qualities are absent. The TCR beta CDR3 regions were amplified from the RNA transcripts. A first-round RT-PCR of the TCR CDR3 used the HTBI primer set with the Qiagen OneStep RT-PCR kit. Libraries were constructed in a second round of multiplex PCR, after which size selection and purification were carried out. Sequencing of the libraries was done on an Illumina HiSeq2000 using paired-end 100 bp reads. The paper's processing steps were these. Raw data were processed with SOAPnuke, discarding reads with adapters, uncalled bases, mean Phred below 15, or no exact constant-primer or identifier match. High-quality paired reads were merged using COPE v1.2.5, and each unique nucleotide sequence was defined as a clonotype. Clonotypes were aligned to IMGT TRBV, TRBD and TRBJ reference segments using MiTCR v1.1. Analysis was restricted to V-J combinations with a frequency above 0.0001, which covered roughly 99% of repertoires. The TCS score was defined as the ratio of F50 (clonal expansion) to E x V (chaos), calculated using BLOSUM62-based TCRdist between CDR3 peptides within each V-J. Welch's t-statistics and random forest reduced 500 to 550 V-J features to around 14, which were used in a naive Bayes classifier (R e1071). TCRdb trimmed the raw reads at Q25, called clones with MiXCR and kept productive beta chains. Merged by CDR3 protein, the rows form single entries marked with the most common genes and DNA. These V and J calls are TCRdb output, not the study's own analysis. The sample profile shows about 400,000 distinct CDR3 sequences; over 12% of them were found once. 25% to 30% of the sample lies in the top ten.

In the ophthalmopathy patients, disease was moderately to severely active, with a Clinical Activity Score of 3 or more, a NOSPECS grade of 4 or more, and a duration of less than 3 months. Patients with uncontrolled infections, other autoimmune diseases, pregnancy or lactation were excluded. Diagnoses were based on clinical symptoms, serum thyroxine and TRAb, thyroid ultrasound and orbital computed tomography. PBMCs were separated from 10 ml of fresh peripheral blood using Ficoll-Paque density gradient centrifugation. Total RNA was extracted using Trizol reagent, and RNA quality was assessed on an Agilent 2100 Bioanalyzer. Cut back by 5 bases and 13 bases, the V and J ends lie 18 bases apart. The CDR3 measures 13 amino acids from cysteine to phenylalanine. CDR3 DNA is the only sequence kept; it has 39 bases, read in frame from the first base. CDR1 SGHNT and CDR2 YENEEA were looked up in the germline V gene.

Source material: blood. The sequence was obtained from a man aged 45-65 years with Graves' ophthalmopathy. The chain is encoded by TRBV11-3 joined to TRBJ2-1; the D segment cannot be called with confidence. The nucleotides read TGTGCCAGCAGCGGTGGGCCCGAGTCTCCCCAGTTCTTC. It translates as CASSGGPESPQFF.